These 25 T cell receptor beta chains were sequenced from one sample in a study of T cell changes during pregnancy in multiple sclerosis. Repertoires were generated with immunoSEQ multiplex PCR, while TCRdb's copy carries only in-frame clones and drops some. The sample consists of about 70,000 clones, approximately 94% of them appearing once. Specimen: peripheral blood, collected in the third trimester of pregnancy. Receptors originate from a female donor with multiple sclerosis, enrolled in a pregnancy study.

This clone was picked up one time. The rearrangement uses TRBV5-5 and TRBJ2-7; 13 bases fit TRBD2. Unmatched junction bases numbered 2, after V lost 0 bases and J lost 2 bases. The CDR3 extends over 16 amino acids. The germline V gene has CDR1 SGHKS and CDR2 YYEKEE (reference sequence). Here the CDR3 reads CASSLGGLAGAYEQYF. CDR3 nucleotide sequence: TGTGCCAGCAGCTTGGGAGGACTAGCGGGGGCCTACGAGCAGTACTTC. The full variable domain, with the rest looked up from reference TRBV5-5 and TRBJ2-7, is DAGVTQSPTHLIKTRGQQVTLRCSPISGHKSVSWYQQVLGQGPQFIFQYYEKEERGRGNFPDRFSARQFPNYSSELNVNALLLGDSALYLCASSLGGLAGAYEQYFGPGTRLTVT.

V and J are TRBV7-2 and TRBJ1-6; no clear D. The CDR3 length is 14 residues. V dropped 1 base and J dropped 6 bases, with 7 bases sitting between them. Germline CDR1 SGHTA, CDR2 FQGNSA. The CDR3 loop reads CASSLERGNSPLHF. The CDR3 DNA reads as TGTGCCAGCAGCTTAGAACGGGGTAATTCACCCCTCCACTTT.

The chain couples TRBV10-3 to TRBJ2-3; TRBD2 matches at 10 bases. This CDR3 spans 15 amino acids. CDR1 is ENHRY, CDR2 SYGVKD, per germline. J lost 5 bases, V lost 3 bases, and 5 bases had no gene match. CDR3 DNA sequence: TGTGCCATCAGTGAACAAGCGGGGGGGCGAGATACGCAGTATTTT. It codes for CAISEQAGGRDTQYF.

The chain carries TRBV6-1 and TRBJ1-5; D is ambiguous. Trimming removed 6 bases at V and 0 bases at J, with 12 bases between. Germline V gene sequence: CDR1 MNHNS, CDR2 SASEGT. The CDR3 is made up of 15 amino acids. CDR3 DNA: TGTGCCAGCAGAAAAGTTACATATAGCAATCAGCCCCAGCATTTT. Protein product: CASRKVTYSNQPQHF.

V and J are TRBV30 and TRBJ1-3; D uncertain. Germline V lookup: CDR1 GTSNPN, CDR2 SVGIG (reference sequence). With 7 bases removed from V and 0 bases from J, the gap between germline ends came to 7 bases. The CDR3 has 12 amino acids. This chain's CDR3 is CAFRVSGNTIYF. CDR3 in DNA: TGTGCCTTCCGGGTCTCTGGAAACACCATATATTTT.

This chain connects TRBV9 to TRBJ2-5; the D gene is possibly TRBD2 (6 bases). The ends were cut back, 2 bases at V and 5 bases at J, with 16 bases in the middle. The CDR3 covers 15 residues. Germline assignment: CDR1 SGDLS and CDR2 YYNGEE. CDR3: CASSVGGMRLETQYF. The CDR3 region has the DNA TGTGCCAGCAGCGTGGGGGGAATGAGGTTGGAGACCCAGTACTTC.

The J gene is TRBJ2-7, the V gene TRBV7-2, with 8 bases that match TRBD2. CDR3 length equals 16 residues. J was trimmed by 5 bases and V by 1 base; bases with no gene match: 10. The V gene's germline CDR1 is SGHTA and CDR2 FQGNSA. CDR3 coding DNA: TGTGCCAGCAGCTTAGAGGCCGGGACTAGTAGACACGAGCAGTACTTC. This translates into CASSLEAGTSRHEQYF.

The V gene is TRBV18, the J gene TRBJ2-1; TRBD1 matches 7 bases. The ends lost 3 bases at V and 6 bases at J; junction bases unmatched: 5. CDR3 length: 14 amino acids. Germline lookup yields CDR1 KGHSH and CDR2 LQKENI. The CDR3 nucleotides are TGTGCCAGCTCACCCTGGCAGGGGGTCAATGAGCAGTTCTTC. This codes for CASSPWQGVNEQFF.

Notes on this clone: One junction end does not reproduce the germline sequence, and a read error may be involved. The V gene is TRBV10-3, the J gene TRBJ1-1; D gene unclear. The CDR3 contains 11 residues. The germline CDR1 and CDR2 sequences are ENHRY and SYGVKD. The CDR3 DNA follows: TGTGCCATCAGTGATGCCGCAAGGACTCTCTTT. Amino acids: CAISDAARTLF.

This chain uses TRBV7-9 with TRBJ2-4, with TRBD1 identical over 9 bases. The V and J ends lost 3 bases and 3 bases, in that order; junction bases with no gene match: 12. Looked up from germline, CDR1 is SEHNR and CDR2 is FQNEAQ (reference sequence). This CDR3 region has 18 residues. The CDR3 reads CASSFGSYRTGDKNIQYF. The DNA for the CDR3 is TGTGCCAGCAGCTTCGGGTCATACAGGACAGGGGACAAAAACATTCAGTACTTC.

This clone appeared once. This chain joins TRBV9 and TRBJ2-7; D perhaps matches TRBD1 (6 bases). The CDR3 consists of 15 residues. From germline, CDR1 is SGDLS and CDR2 YYNGEE. Trimming removed 0 bases at V and 7 bases at J, with 17 bases between. CDR3 DNA: TGTGCCAGCAGCGTAGCTCCGGACAGCTATTCAGAGCAGTACTTC. It encodes CASSVAPDSYSEQYF.

The chain couples TRBV5-4 to TRBJ2-7, with TRBD2 identical over 7 bases. CDR1 is SGHNT, CDR2 YYREEE, per germline (reference sequence). The CDR3 runs 14 residues. After removal of 0 bases from V and 6 bases from J, the junction contained 6 bases not matched to a gene. DNA for the CDR3: TGTGCCAGCAGCTTGGGGCTGGGGGAGGGCGAGCAGTACTTC. It encodes CASSLGLGEGEQYF. Looking up the rest from reference TRBV5-4 and TRBJ2-7 gives the full variable domain: ETGVTQSPTHLIKTRGQQVTLRCSSQSGHNTVSWYQQALGQGPQFIFQYYREEENGRGNFPPRFSGLQFPNYSSELNVNALELDDSALYLCASSLGLGEGEQYFGPGTRLTVT.

The chain combines TRBV15 with TRBJ2-7; no definite D call. Germline CDR1 is LNHNV and CDR2 is YYDKDF (reference sequence). The V end was cut by 5 bases, the J end by 0 bases, with 11 bases between. The CDR3 length is 14 residues. CDR3 coding DNA: TGTGCCACCAGCGCTACTTTGAGCTCCTACGAGCAGTACTTC. It yields the protein CATSATLSSYEQYF.

This chain connects TRBV19 to TRBJ2-5; the match to TRBD2 covers 7 bases. This CDR3 has 16 residues. Germline assignment: CDR1 LNHDA and CDR2 SQIVND (reference sequence). The V gene end was trimmed by 1 base and the J gene end by 1 base; junction bases not matched to a gene: 6. The CDR3: CASSIVLGTTQETQYF. The CDR3 bases are TGTGCCAGTAGTATAGTGTTAGGGACTACCCAAGAGACCCAGTACTTC. Using reference TRBV19 and TRBJ2-5 for the parts outside the CDR3, the full variable domain is DGGITQSPKYLFRKEGQNVTLSCEQNLNHDAMYWYRQDPGQGLRLIYYSQIVNDFQKGDIAEGYSVSREKKESFPLTVTSAQKNPTAFYLCASSIVLGTTQETQYFGPGTRLLVL.

The chain combines TRBV6-6 with TRBJ2-2; TRBD2 matches 13 bases. The ends lost 3 bases at V and 5 bases at J; junction bases unmatched: 3. The germline V gene encodes CDR1 MNHNY and CDR2 SVGAGI (reference sequence). This CDR3 comprises 16 residues. CDR3 loop: CASSYALAGGTGELFF. The CDR3 coding sequence is TGTGCCAGCAGTTATGCACTAGCGGGGGGGACCGGGGAGCTGTTTTTT.

The rearrangement uses TRBV7-3 and TRBJ2-1; possible D gene TRBD1, 6 bases. The germline gives CDR1 SGHTA, CDR2 FQGTGA. Trimming removed 5 bases at V and 10 bases at J, with 12 bases between. The CDR3 loop spans 12 amino acids. The CDR3 coding sequence is TGTGCCAGCAGCCCACAGGGTCACGAGCAGTTCTTC. This sequence encodes CASSPQGHEQFF.

J is TRBJ1-1 and V is TRBV7-9; D is uncertain. The V and J ends lost 1 base and 0 bases respectively, with 6 bases between them. CDR3 length equals 14 residues. CDR1 is SEHNR and CDR2 is FQNEAQ in the germline V gene (reference sequence). CDR3 DNA sequence: TGTGCCAGCAGCTTAGAAGACATGAACACTGAAGCTTTCTTT. Protein: CASSLEDMNTEAFF. Full variable domain (missing parts from reference TRBV7-9 and TRBJ1-1): DTGVSQNPRHKITKRGQNVTFRCDPISEHNRLYWYRQTLGQGPEFLTYFQNEAQLEKSRLLSDRFSAERPKGSFSTLEIQRTEQGDSAMYLCASSLEDMNTEAFFGQGTRLTVV.

The chain has TRBV5-6 and TRBJ2-7; 7 bases map to TRBD1. This CDR3 has 14 amino acids. The trim removed 4 bases at V and 3 bases at J, leaving 7 bases unmatched. CDR1 and CDR2 from the germline V gene are SGHDT and YYEEEE. The CDR3, as DNA: TGTGCCAGCAGCGTGACGACAGGGTTCTACGAGCAGTACTTC. The encoded protein is CASSVTTGFYEQYF.

The chain carries TRBV5-1 and TRBJ1-2; D remains ambiguous. Germline loops: CDR1 SGHRS, CDR2 YFSETQ. The length of the CDR3 is 13 residues. V was cut by 3 bases and J by 7 bases, with 13 bases left in between. Written as DNA, the CDR3 is TGCGCCAGCAGCTGGGATATGGGAGGTGGCTACACCTTC. This encodes CASSWDMGGGYTF.

The V and J genes are TRBV7-2 and TRBJ2-1; 7 bases fit TRBD2. The V gene end was trimmed by 1 base and the J gene end by 5 bases; junction bases not matched to a gene: 5. Looked up from germline, CDR1 is SGHTA and CDR2 is FQGNSA. The CDR3 consists of 15 residues. The CDR3 sequence: CASSLGPGGNNEQFF. CDR3 bases: TGTGCCAGCAGCTTAGGGCCGGGGGGTAACAATGAGCAGTTCTTC.

V is TRBV5-6 and J is TRBJ2-7, with a possible D match to TRBD1 (7 bases). The CDR3 loop spans 15 amino acids. Deletions cut 0 bases from V and 1 base from J, with 11 bases between. The germline CDR1 and CDR2 sequences are SGHDT and YYEEEE. In nucleotides, the CDR3 is TGTGCCAGCAGCTTGGGTCAGGGGGGTTCCTACGAGCAGTACTTC. Amino acid sequence: CASSLGQGGSYEQYF.

CDR3: CASSFAGRTSNRKAFF. CDR3 DNA sequence: TGTGCCAGCAGCTTTGCGGGCCGCACATCCAACCGGAAGGCTTTCTTT. The genes are TRBV7-8 and TRBJ1-1; D remains ambiguous. This CDR3 comprises 16 residues. The V gene lost 3 bases and the J gene lost 11 bases, with 25 bases spanning the gap. The germline V gene encodes CDR1 SGHVS and CDR2 FQNEAQ.

This clone is a singleton in its sample. The chain joins TRBV4-2 to TRBJ1-3, with 10 bases lining up with TRBD1. Germline CDR1 reads LGHNA; CDR2 reads YNFKEQ. This CDR3 spans 15 amino acids. The V and J ends lost 3 bases and 6 bases, in that order; junction bases with no gene match: 5. This CDR3 reads CASSQADRGENTIYF. The CDR3 nucleotides read TGTGCCAGCAGCCAGGCGGACAGGGGGGAAAACACCATATATTTT.

This sequence joins TRBV7-2 and TRBJ1-2; 8 bases align to TRBD1. Germline assignment: CDR1 SGHTA and CDR2 FQGNSA. The length of the CDR3 is 16 residues. V lost 5 bases and J lost 3; bases outside the gene matches: 11. The CDR3 DNA sequence: TGTGCCAGCAGCACTGCCCCGGGACAGGCTGACTATGGCTACACCTTC. Encoded protein: CASSTAPGQADYGYTF.

The chain carries TRBV11-3 and TRBJ1-6; TRBD1 agrees at 7 bases. The CDR3 consists of 15 residues. Trimming at V came to 0 bases and at J to 7 bases, leaving 3 bases not matched to a gene. Germline CDR1 reads SGHNT; CDR2 reads YENEEA. CDR3 nucleotide sequence: TGTGCCAGCAGCTTAGATGGACAGGCCAATTCACCCCTCCACTTT. As protein: CASSLDGQANSPLHF.